One sample yielded the 5 T cell receptor beta chains listed below, sequenced in a study of blood T cells in healthy people across ages. A second PCR, run for roughly 7 to 11 cycles, used a sample-barcoded 5' primer plus a J-beta primer mix. TCRdb re-called the 5' RACE reads through MiXCR, storing one row per CDR3 protein. The profile shows roughly 2 million distinct CDR3 sequences, around 50% of them singletons. Sequencing was carried out using blood. The receptors stem from a woman aged 40 to 50 in good health.

The chain is built from TRBV3-1 and TRBJ1-2, with D maybe TRBD1 (6 bases). The germline gives CDR1 LGHDT, CDR2 YNNKEL (reference sequence). V dropped 0 bases and J dropped 7 bases, with 18 bases sitting between them. The length of the CDR3 is 16 residues. The CDR3 sequence is CASSQDPGGARGGYTF. CDR3 sequence (DNA): TGTGCCAGCAGCCAAGATCCGGGGGGGGCGCGAGGTGGCTACACCTTC.

This rearrangement joins TRBV7-8 to TRBJ2-5, with D perhaps matching TRBD1 (6 bases). The J call may be incorrect, as the DNA end agrees better with TRBJ2-7. Looked up from germline, CDR1 is SGHVS and CDR2 is FQNEAQ. The CDR3 length is 13 residues. The CDR3 spells CASSFNRAYEQYF. The CDR3 nucleotides read TGTGCCAGCAGCTTCAACAGGGCCTACGAGCAGTACTTC.

The genes are TRBV6-2 or TRBV6-3 and TRBJ2-2; D gene uncertain. Germline V CDR1 and CDR2: MNHEY, SVGEGT. This CDR3 spans 13 amino acids. Between the trimmed V and J ends, which lost 2 bases and 7 bases, there was a span of 8 bases. CDR3: CASSYRVVGELFF. In DNA, the CDR3 is TGTGCCAGCAGTTACAGGGTAGTCGGGGAGCTGTTTTTT.

This clonotype was observed many times. V gene TRBV12-3 or TRBV12-4 combines with J gene TRBJ2-1; D is ambiguous. V was cut by 3 bases and J by 7 bases, with 4 bases left in between. The CDR3 has 11 residues. CDR3 loop: CASSFKNEQFF. DNA of the CDR3: TGTGCCAGCAGTTTCAAGAATGAGCAGTTCTTC.

The chain carries TRBV10-3 and TRBJ2-7; TRBD2 matches 8 bases. V gave up 9 bases and J gave up 3 bases; unmatched junction bases: 10. The CDR3 length is 14 residues. Germline V CDR1 and CDR2: ENHRY, SYGVKD. The CDR3 nucleotides are TGTGCCATTCAGTCCGGCGGGGGGCTCTACGAGCAGTACTTC. It codes for CAIQSGGGLYEQYF.